This T cell receptor beta chain comes out of a study of control samples from healthy donors and cancer patients. The ends were cut back, 3 bases at V and 5 bases at J, with 5 bases in the middle. Germline lookup yields CDR1 MRHNA and CDR2 SNTAGT. This CDR3 contains 12 residues. Sequencing was performed with immunoSEQ multiplex PCR; in TCRdb, only in-frame clones are kept and a portion is missing. Of over 150,000 clones listed, approximately 94% are singletons. The origin of this receptor is a man aged 40-49 years in good health. V is TRBV6-4 and J is TRBJ2-1, with a tentative D call TRBD1 (5 bases). Material for sequencing was blood. For the CDR3, the DNA is TGTGCCAGCAGTGAAGGGGACAATGAGCAGTTCTTC. As protein: CASSEGDNEQFF.